This T cell receptor beta chain was sequenced for a study of blood T cell repertoires in COVID-19 (dated by TCRdb to 2020 to 2022). Background for the entire study: Samples covering the acute and convalescent phases of COVID-19 were provided by collaborators in the United States, Italy and Spain. The material from the prospective study consisted of cDNA or gDNA derived from T cells, B-cell-depleted T cells, or PBMCs. Deeply sampled blood TCRbeta repertoires from subjects exposed to, actively infected with, or recovered from COVID-19 were included in the dataset. A freely available public database, intended as a resource for researchers studying the immune response to SARS-CoV-2, is where the repertoires were released. Samples were obtained from the ongoing ImmuneRACE study (first 160 participants) and from 1,254 subjects provided by 6 global collaborators. The sample metadata nearly always contained a de-identified subject ID, COVID-19 status, age in years and sex. Where available, HLA class I and class II types were obtained from metadata supplied by the sample provider rather than from assay-based typing. Overall study outcomes, separate from this receptor: The amount of clinical and demographic metadata varied by source and participant and was provided uncurated.

The CDR3 runs 16 residues from the cysteine to the phenylalanine. The DNA shown is the 48-base CDR3, in frame from base 1. In Seattle, one collaborating source enrolled patients while the infection was active and tracked those patients longitudinally over the course of disease. Whole blood was collected in K2EDTA tubes by collaborating institutions according to the institutions' own protocols. Collaborator samples were shipped for TCRbeta analysis as frozen whole blood, isolated PBMCs, or DNA extracted from either sample type. TCRbeta CDR3 regions were amplified from genomic DNA by means of the immunoSEQ Assay, a bias-controlled multiplex PCR. Per the authors' processing: Nucleated cell counts per sample were estimated from amplification of reference gene primers within the assay. To quantify the absolute abundance of each unique TCRbeta CDR3 rearrangement, sequence reads were collapsed and filtered. For each sample, productive Simpson clonality was calculated as the square root of Simpson's diversity index across productive rearrangements. TCRdb took this table from immuneACCESS and kept in-frame rearrangements with V and J called. Such tables lack part of the clones; where checked against another copy, unresolved V genes explain under half of the gap, and the rest is unexplained. That table supplies the V and J calls and clone size; D and trimming were determined from the DNA. The sample table shows about 200,000 clones, and roughly four fifths are seen once. Together, the top ten hold 5.2% of the sample.

Worth noting for this clone: It lacks a known antigen. Base qualities are not provided; no much larger clone lies one nucleotide away.

The clonotype was recovered from a woman between 70 and 85 years old with COVID-19, enrolled during active disease. What was sequenced was peripheral blood. The chain employs TRBV21-1 and TRBJ2-7; the table's D call of TRBD1 was not tested on the DNA. TRBV21-1 represents a pseudogene. The CDR3 corresponds to CASSKHSDRDSYEQYF. The nucleotide sequence is TGTGCCAGCAGCAAACACTCGGACAGGGATTCCTACGAGCAGTACTTC.